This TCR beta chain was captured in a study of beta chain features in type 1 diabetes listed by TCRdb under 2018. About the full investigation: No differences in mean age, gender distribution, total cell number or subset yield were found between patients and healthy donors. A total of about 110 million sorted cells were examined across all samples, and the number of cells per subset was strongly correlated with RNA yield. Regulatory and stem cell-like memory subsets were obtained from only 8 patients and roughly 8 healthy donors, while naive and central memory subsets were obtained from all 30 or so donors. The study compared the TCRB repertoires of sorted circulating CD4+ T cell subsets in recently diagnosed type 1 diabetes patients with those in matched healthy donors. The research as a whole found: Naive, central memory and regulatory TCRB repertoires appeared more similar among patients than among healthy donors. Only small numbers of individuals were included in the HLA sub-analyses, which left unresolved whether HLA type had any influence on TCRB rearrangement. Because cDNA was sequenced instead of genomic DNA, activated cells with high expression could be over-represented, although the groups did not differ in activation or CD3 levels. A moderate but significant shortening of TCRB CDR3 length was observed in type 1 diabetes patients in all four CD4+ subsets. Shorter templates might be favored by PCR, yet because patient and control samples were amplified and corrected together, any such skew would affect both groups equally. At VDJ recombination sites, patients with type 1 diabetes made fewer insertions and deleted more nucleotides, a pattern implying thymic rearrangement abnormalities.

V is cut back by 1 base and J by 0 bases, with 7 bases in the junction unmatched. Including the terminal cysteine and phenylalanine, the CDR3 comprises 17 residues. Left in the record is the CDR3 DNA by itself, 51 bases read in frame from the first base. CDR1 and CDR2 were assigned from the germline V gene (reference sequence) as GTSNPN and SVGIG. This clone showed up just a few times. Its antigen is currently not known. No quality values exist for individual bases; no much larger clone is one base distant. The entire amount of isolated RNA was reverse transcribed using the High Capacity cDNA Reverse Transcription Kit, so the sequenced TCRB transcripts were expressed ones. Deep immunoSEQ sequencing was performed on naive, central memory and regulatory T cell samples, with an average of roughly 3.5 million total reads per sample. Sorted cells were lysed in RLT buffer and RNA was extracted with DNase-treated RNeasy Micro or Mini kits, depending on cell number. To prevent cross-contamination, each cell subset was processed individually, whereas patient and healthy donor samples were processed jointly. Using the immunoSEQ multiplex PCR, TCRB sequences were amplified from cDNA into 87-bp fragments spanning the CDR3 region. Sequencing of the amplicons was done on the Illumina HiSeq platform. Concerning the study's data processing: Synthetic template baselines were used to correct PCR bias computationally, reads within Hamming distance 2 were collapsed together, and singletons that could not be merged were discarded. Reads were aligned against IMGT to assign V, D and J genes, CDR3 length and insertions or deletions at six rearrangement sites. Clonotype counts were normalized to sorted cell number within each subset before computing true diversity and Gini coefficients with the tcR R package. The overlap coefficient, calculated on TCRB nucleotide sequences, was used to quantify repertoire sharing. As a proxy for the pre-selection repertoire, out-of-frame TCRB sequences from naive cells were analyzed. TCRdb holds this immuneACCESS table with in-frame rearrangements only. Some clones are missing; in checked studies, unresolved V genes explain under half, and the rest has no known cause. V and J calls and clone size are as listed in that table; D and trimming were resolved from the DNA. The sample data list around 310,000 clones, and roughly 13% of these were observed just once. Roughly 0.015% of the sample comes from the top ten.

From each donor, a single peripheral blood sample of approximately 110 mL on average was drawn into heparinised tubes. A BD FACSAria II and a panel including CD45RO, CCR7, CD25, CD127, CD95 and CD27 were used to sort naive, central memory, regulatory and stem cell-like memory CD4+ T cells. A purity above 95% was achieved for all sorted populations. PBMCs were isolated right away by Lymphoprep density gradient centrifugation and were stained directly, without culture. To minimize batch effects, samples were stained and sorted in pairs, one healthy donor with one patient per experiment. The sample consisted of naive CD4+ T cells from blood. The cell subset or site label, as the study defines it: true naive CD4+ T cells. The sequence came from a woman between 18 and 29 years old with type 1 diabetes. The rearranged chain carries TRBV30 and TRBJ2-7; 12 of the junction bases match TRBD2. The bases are TGTGCCTGGAGTGGGTTAGGGACTAGCGGGCACTCCTACGAGCAGTACTTC. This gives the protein CAWSGLGTSGHSYEQYF.